This T cell receptor beta chain is from a study of cytomegalovirus exposure and HLA in healthy donors. The CDR3 covers 14 residues. Per the germline V gene, CDR1 is SQVTM and CDR2 is ANQGSEA. Trimming pared 3 bases from V and 8 bases from J, leaving 14 bases between. PCR primers comprised 60 Vbeta and 13 Jbeta primers. Clones were sequenced by immunoSEQ multiplex PCR, and TCRdb holds only the in-frame ones, with some missing. The sample yields 200,000 to 250,000 clones, roughly 84% seen once. Despite likely unrecorded immune exposures, the donors were nominally healthy at the time of sampling. Study conclusions and caveats: Several top significant clusters appeared, in a later analysis, to be linked to common viral pathogens. An analysis done earlier found most TCR beta V segments productive about 87% or about 30% of the time.

Comments on this clone: Its antigen is as yet unknown.

Material for sequencing was PBMCs. The sequence derives from a boy aged 2-9 years in good health and CMV-seronegative. This chain links TRBV29-1 with TRBJ1-6, with D maybe TRBD1 (5 bases). The CDR3, as DNA: TGCAGCGTTGAGCGCGGCAGGGATTATTCACCCCTCCACTTT. The encoded protein is CSVERGRDYSPLHF.